The rows below give T cell receptor beta chains drawn from one sample of a study of cytomegalovirus exposure and HLA in healthy donors. Generated by immunoSEQ multiplex PCR, the TCRdb table keeps only in-frame clones and is missing some. The sample yields approximately 59,000 clones, 80% to 95% seen once. Sequenced: PBMCs. The origin of the receptors is a man between 18 and 35 years old in good health and CMV-seropositive. Each CDR3 is given with its conserved first and last residue. Fields, in order: V gene, CDR3 length, J gene, CDR3 protein.

>TRBV11-2|14|TRBJ2-7
CASSFDLPGGEQYF
>TRBV5-1|16|TRBJ2-2
CASSLRLDRATGELFF
>TRBV9|15|TRBJ1-4
CASSVEAGAGEKLFF
>TRBV5-6|14|TRBJ1-5
CASSFKSGNQPQHF
>TRBV5-1|15|TRBJ2-2
CASSLLTGNTGELFF
>TRBV4-1|19|TRBJ1-2
CASSQHPGRPGGVLSGYTF
>TRBV18|13|TRBJ2-5
CASSDPDKETQYF
>TRBV6-6|15|TRBJ2-1
CASSLVKRVAGEQFF
>TRBV20-1|11|TRBJ2-7
CSARLAYEQYF
>TRBV5-4|16|TRBJ1-1
CASSLRQGGFRREAFF
>TRBV28|17|TRBJ2-3
CASSRNSGTGSTDTQYF
>TRBV11-1|15|TRBJ2-3
CASSPDTYGTDTQYF
>TRBV27|16|TRBJ2-7
CASSATGRRRPYEQYF
>TRBV28|15|TRBJ2-7
CASSLAGVPSYEQYF
>TRBV5-1|18|TRBJ2-3
CASSSGYPTSGRTDTQYF
>TRBV7-2|14|TRBJ2-4
CASSPRQGKNIQYF
>TRBV30|11|TRBJ1-1
CAWSRGTEAFF
>TRBV28|15|TRBJ1-5
CASSLLSGSGQPQHF
>TRBV28|13|TRBJ1-2
CASRQGTGNGYTF
>TRBV7-8|15|TRBJ1-4
CASSLLGSTNEKLFF
>TRBV4-1|15|TRBJ2-5
CASSQASGRRETQYF
>TRBV2|12|TRBJ2-7
CASTYRVYEQYF
>TRBV9|15|TRBJ1-2
CASSVDWTTVYGYTF
>TRBV4-2|18|TRBJ2-3
CASSQDRPAGGLGDTQYF
>TRBV11-2|16|TRBJ2-3
CASSWRIAAGGDTQYF
>TRBV6-5|15|TRBJ1-1
CASSYSTTGNTEAFF
>TRBV5-1|13|TRBJ2-7
CASSPGGSYEQYF
>TRBV15|14|TRBJ2-7
CATSQTGLAYEQYF
>TRBV7-9|15|TRBJ2-1
CASSLGLAGYNEQFF
>TRBV7-9|15|TRBJ1-2
CASSLGDGTGNGYTF
>TRBV5-8|15|TRBJ1-2
CASSVIPGQGYGYTF
>TRBV28|12|TRBJ2-7
CASTDSAYEQYF
>TRBV5-1|14|TRBJ2-7
CASSTGTGTYEQYF
>TRBV5-1|19|TRBJ1-3
CASSQGMGQVLLEGNTIYF
>TRBV5-1|15|TRBJ2-5
CASSRTGGEQETQYF
>TRBV5-1|14|TRBJ1-2
CASTPGRESYGYTF
>TRBV6-5|13|TRBJ1-4
CASSYGRGQKLFF
>TRBV7-9|13|TRBJ2-7
CASSHRGSYEQYF
>TRBV10-2|14|TRBJ1-2
CASSALTRNYGYTF
>TRBV9|16|TRBJ2-5
CASSPPGGRSRETQYF